What follows are 17 T cell receptor beta chains derived from one specimen sequenced in a study of T cell responses to AZD1222 COVID-19 vaccine. Assay used: immunoSEQ multiplex PCR; TCRdb lists only in-frame clones, some missing. Here the sample spans approximately 130,000 clones, about 93% being singletons. The material sequenced was peripheral blood, taken on day 0 of AZD1222 vaccination. The receptors originated from an adult in good health.

On this clone itself: Other DNA sequences within the sample encode an identical CDR3. The chain employs TRBV5-1 and TRBJ1-1, with D uncertain. CDR1 SGHRS and CDR2 YFSETQ come from the germline V gene. The CDR3 runs to 13 residues. V was cut by 4 bases and J by 1 base, with 8 bases left in between. CDR3 amino acids: CASSLKGNTEAFF. The CDR3 DNA sequence: TGCGCCAGCAGCCTCAAGGGGAACACTGAAGCTTTCTTT.

The J gene is TRBJ1-3, the V gene TRBV5-1, with D hard to call. Germline values: CDR1 SGHRS, CDR2 YFSETQ. Trimming removed 0 bases from V and 0 bases from J, with 7 bases in between. The CDR3 contains 15 residues. The CDR3 region is CASSLAPNSGNTIYF. Written as DNA, the CDR3 is TGCGCCAGCAGCTTGGCGCCAAACTCTGGAAACACCATATATTTT.

The rearrangement uses TRBV27 and TRBJ1-2; 7 positions match TRBD1. Germline loops: CDR1 MNHEY, CDR2 SMNVEV (reference sequence). The J segment lost 7 bases and the V segment lost 5 bases, leaving 10 bases of the junction unmatched. There are 14 residues in the CDR3. DNA for the CDR3: TGTGCCAGCAGTCGGATAACAGGGGAATCTGGCTACACCTTC. As protein: CASSRITGESGYTF.

V and J are TRBV7-2 and TRBJ1-1, with 7 bases fitting TRBD1. V was clipped by 7 bases and J by 7 bases; unmatched bases: 12. The germline V gene encodes CDR1 SGHTA and CDR2 FQGNSA. The CDR3 length is 14 residues. CDR3 region: CASTFVGTADEAFF. CDR3 nucleotide sequence: TGTGCCAGCACTTTTGTCGGGACAGCCGATGAAGCTTTCTTT.

The rearrangement links TRBV6-1 to TRBJ1-1, with a tentative D call TRBD1 (5 bases). The length of the CDR3 is 14 residues. V shed 1 base and J shed 8 bases, with 14 bases lying between them. Germline loops: CDR1 MNHNS, CDR2 SASEGT. The CDR3 DNA sequence: TGTGCCAGCAGTGAAGGGCCAGGGAGGGAAGAAGCTTTCTTT. Translating it yields CASSEGPGREEAFF.

As to this clone: The germline gene is not matched at one end of the junction; a read error may be the cause. The chain couples TRBV10-3 to TRBJ1-6; possible D gene TRBD1, 5 bases. Germline V gene lookup returns CDR1 ENHRY and CDR2 SYGVKD. This CDR3 region has 14 residues. The CDR3 region is CAISDSHYNSPLHF. The CDR3 coding sequence is TGTGCCATAAGTGACAGCCACTATAATTCACCCCTCCACTTT.

J is TRBJ1-1 and V is TRBV7-9; D not certain. CDR3 size: 12 residues. Germline CDR1 and CDR2: SEHNR and FQNEAQ (reference sequence). Trimming stripped 4 bases from V and 7 bases from J, with 10 bases between. The CDR3 spells CASSSTVFEAFF. The CDR3 DNA sequence: TGTGCCAGCAGCTCAACGGTATTTGAAGCTTTCTTT.

The genes are TRBV25-1 and TRBJ1-6, with a weak D call TRBD1 (5 bases). The CDR3 has 14 residues. Germline CDR1 is MGHDK and CDR2 is SYGVNS. The germline V and J ends were trimmed by 1 base and 8 bases, with 9 bases remaining between them. The CDR3: CASSESGWHSPLHF. The CDR3 region has the DNA TGTGCCAGCAGTGAATCAGGGTGGCATTCACCCCTCCACTTT.

This chain links TRBV7-9 with TRBJ1-2; 10 bases map to TRBD1. With 5 bases clipped from V and 5 bases from J, the junction kept 5 bases outside the gene matches. This CDR3 comprises 14 residues. Germline loops: CDR1 SEHNR, CDR2 FQNEAQ (reference sequence). The CDR3 DNA is TGTGCCAGCAGCGCTACGGGACAGGGGTATGGCTACACCTTC. Residues: CASSATGQGYGYTF.

This chain connects TRBV29-1 to TRBJ1-2; D may be TRBD1 (5 bases). The CDR3 is 12 residues long. V was shortened by 4 bases and J by 4 bases, with 10 bases between the two germline ends. Germline V gene data show CDR1 as SQVTM and CDR2 as ANQGSEA. The CDR3 nucleotides are TGCAGCGTTGGGGGGGAAACCTATGGCTACACCTTC. It is translated as CSVGGETYGYTF.

The chain has TRBV7-9 and TRBJ1-4; TRBD1 is a possible D gene (6 bases). This CDR3 is built from 14 residues. V dropped 6 bases and J dropped 4 bases, with 12 bases sitting between them. In germline, CDR1 is SEHNR, CDR2 FQNEAQ (reference sequence). The DNA for the CDR3 is TGTGCCAGCAGAATGACAGGAAATAATGAAAAACTGTTTTTT. This codes for CASRMTGNNEKLFF.

The chain recombines TRBV7-2 with TRBJ1-1, with D possibly being TRBD1 (5 bases). Trimming stripped 0 bases from V and 11 bases from J, with 10 bases between. Germline assignment: CDR1 SGHTA and CDR2 FQGNSA. The CDR3 length is 12 residues. The CDR3: CASSLAAGRAFF. CDR3 nucleotide sequence: TGTGCCAGCAGCTTAGCGGCAGGGCGGGCTTTCTTT.

This chain connects TRBV6-5 to TRBJ2-3, with D maybe TRBD2 (7 bases). CDR1 is MNHEY and CDR2 is SVGAGI in the germline V gene. This CDR3 contains 14 residues. V shed 6 bases and J shed 6 bases, with 16 bases lying between them. The DNA of the CDR3 is TGTGCCAGCAGCAACGGGGGGCTCAGCGATACGCAGTATTTT. Translating it yields CASSNGGLSDTQYF.

This chain connects TRBV2 to TRBJ1-6; D possibly corresponds to TRBD1 (6 bases). V dropped 1 base and J dropped 14 bases, with 12 bases sitting between them. The V gene's germline CDR1 is SNHLY and CDR2 FYNNEI. The CDR3 contains 13 residues. CDR3 nucleotides: TGTGCCAGCAGTGAAGAGAGGGGGGTAGCCCTCCACTTT. It translates to CASSEERGVALHF. Drawing the rest from reference TRBV2 and TRBJ1-6, the complete variable domain is EPEVTQTPSHQVTQMGQEVILRCVPISNHLYFYWYRQILGQKVEFLVSFYNNEISEKSEIFDDQFSVERPDGSNFTLKIRSTKLEDSAMYFCASSEERGVALHFGNGTRLTVT.

V and J are TRBV6-5 and TRBJ1-1; D is ambiguous. The CDR3 has 14 amino acids. Germline assignment: CDR1 MNHEY and CDR2 SVGAGI. V dropped 5 bases and J dropped 0 bases, with 10 bases sitting between them. CDR3 DNA sequence: TGTGCCAGCAGTCCCCATGCTATGAACACTGAAGCTTTCTTT. It encodes CASSPHAMNTEAFF.

The chain joins TRBV6-5 to TRBJ1-2; 10 bases match TRBD1. With V trimmed by 6 bases and J by 7 bases, 8 bases remained unmatched. The length of the CDR3 is 14 residues. CDR1 and CDR2 from the germline V gene are MNHEY and SVGAGI. The CDR3 reads CASSLWDRGFGYTF. The CDR3 DNA is TGTGCCAGCAGCCTTTGGGACAGGGGTTTTGGCTACACCTTC.

This clone occurred a few times. The genes are TRBV2 and TRBJ2-3, with 10 bases fitting TRBD1. The V segment lost 4 bases and the J segment 4 bases; nucleotides outside the gene matches: 5. The germline CDR1 and CDR2 sequences are SNHLY and FYNNEI. The CDR3 contains 15 residues. CDR3 nucleotides: TGTGCCAGCAGTGGGGACAGGGGATCCGCAGATACGCAGTATTTT. Translating gives CASSGDRGSADTQYF.